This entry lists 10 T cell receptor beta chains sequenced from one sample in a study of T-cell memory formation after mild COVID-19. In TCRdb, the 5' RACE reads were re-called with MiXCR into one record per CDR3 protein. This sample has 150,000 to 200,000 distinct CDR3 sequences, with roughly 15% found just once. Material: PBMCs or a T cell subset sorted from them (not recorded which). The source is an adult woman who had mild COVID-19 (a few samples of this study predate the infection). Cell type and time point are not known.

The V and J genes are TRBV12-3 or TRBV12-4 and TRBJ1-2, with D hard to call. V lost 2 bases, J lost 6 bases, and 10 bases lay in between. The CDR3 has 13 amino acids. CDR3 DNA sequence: TGTGCCAGCAGTTTAAGTTGGCGGGATGGCTACACCTTC. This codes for CASSLSWRDGYTF.

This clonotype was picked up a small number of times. The chain's CDR3 is CASSGRDRDQETQYF. In DNA, the CDR3 is TGTGCCAGCAGCGGAAGGGACAGGGACCAAGAGACCCAGTACTTC. This chain joins TRBV7-9 and TRBJ2-5, with 9 bases fitting TRBD1. Trimming at V came to 5 bases and at J to 0 bases, leaving 4 bases not matched to a gene. CDR1 and CDR2 from the germline V gene are SEHNR and FQNEAQ (reference sequence). The CDR3 has 15 residues. The complete variable domain, with remaining parts taken from reference TRBV7-9 and TRBJ2-5, reads DTGVSQNPRHKITKRGQNVTFRCDPISEHNRLYWYRQTLGQGPEFLTYFQNEAQLEKSRLLSDRFSAERPKGSFSTLEIQRTEQGDSAMYLCASSGRDRDQETQYFGPGTRLLVL.

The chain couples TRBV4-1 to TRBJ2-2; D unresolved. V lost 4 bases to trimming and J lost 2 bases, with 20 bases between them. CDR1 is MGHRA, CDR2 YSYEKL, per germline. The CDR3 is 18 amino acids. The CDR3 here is CASSPFENSPYNTGELFF. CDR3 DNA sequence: TGCGCCAGCAGCCCCTTCGAAAACAGTCCTTATAACACCGGGGAGCTGTTTTTT.

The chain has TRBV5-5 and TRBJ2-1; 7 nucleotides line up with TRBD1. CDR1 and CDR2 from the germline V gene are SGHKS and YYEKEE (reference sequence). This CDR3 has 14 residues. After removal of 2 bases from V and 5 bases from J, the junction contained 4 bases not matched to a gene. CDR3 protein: CASSLATGDNEQFF. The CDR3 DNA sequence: TGTGCCAGCAGCTTAGCCACAGGGGACAATGAGCAGTTCTTC. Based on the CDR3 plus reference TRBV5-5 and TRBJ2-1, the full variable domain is DAGVTQSPTHLIKTRGQQVTLRCSPISGHKSVSWYQQVLGQGPQFIFQYYEKEERGRGNFPDRFSARQFPNYSSELNVNALLLGDSALYLCASSLATGDNEQFFGPGTRLTVL.

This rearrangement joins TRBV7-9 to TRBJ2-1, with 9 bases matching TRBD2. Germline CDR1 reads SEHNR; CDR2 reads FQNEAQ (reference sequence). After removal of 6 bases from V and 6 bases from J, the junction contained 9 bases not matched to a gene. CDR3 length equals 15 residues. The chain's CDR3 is CASSVTQTSGNEQFF. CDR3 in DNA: TGTGCCAGCAGTGTGACGCAGACTAGCGGCAATGAGCAGTTCTTC.

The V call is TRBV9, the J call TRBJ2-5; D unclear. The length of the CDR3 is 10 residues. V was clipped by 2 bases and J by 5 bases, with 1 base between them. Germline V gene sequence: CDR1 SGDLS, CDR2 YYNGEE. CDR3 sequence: CASSVETQYF. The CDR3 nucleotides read TGTGCCAGCAGCGTCGAGACCCAGTACTTC. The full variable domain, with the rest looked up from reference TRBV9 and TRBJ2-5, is DSGVTQTPKHLITATGQRVTLRCSPRSGDLSVYWYQQSLDQGLQFLIQYYNGEERAKGNILERFSAQQFPDLHSELNLSSLELGDSALYFCASSVETQYFGPGTRLLVL.

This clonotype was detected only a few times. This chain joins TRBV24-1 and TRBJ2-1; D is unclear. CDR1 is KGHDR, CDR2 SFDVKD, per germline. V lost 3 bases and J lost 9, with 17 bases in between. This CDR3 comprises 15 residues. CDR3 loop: CATSDPRKEKGEQFF. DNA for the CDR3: TGTGCCACCAGTGATCCTCGGAAAGAGAAGGGTGAGCAGTTCTTC.

In DNA form, the CDR3 reads TGTGCCAGCAGTCCTCGGACAGGGGGTAATGAAAAACTGTTTTTT. Translated: CASSPRTGGNEKLFF. This chain connects TRBV12-3 or TRBV12-4 to TRBJ1-4; 10 bases are a match to TRBD1. V was pared by 5 bases and J by 4 bases, with 4 bases of the junction left unmatched. The CDR3 spans 15 residues.

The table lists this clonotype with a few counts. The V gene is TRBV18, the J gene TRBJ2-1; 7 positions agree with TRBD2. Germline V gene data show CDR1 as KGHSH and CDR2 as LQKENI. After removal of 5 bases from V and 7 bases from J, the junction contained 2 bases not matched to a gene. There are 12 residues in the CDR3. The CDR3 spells CASSTGGNEQFF. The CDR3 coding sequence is TGTGCCAGCTCAACCGGGGGGAATGAGCAGTTCTTC.

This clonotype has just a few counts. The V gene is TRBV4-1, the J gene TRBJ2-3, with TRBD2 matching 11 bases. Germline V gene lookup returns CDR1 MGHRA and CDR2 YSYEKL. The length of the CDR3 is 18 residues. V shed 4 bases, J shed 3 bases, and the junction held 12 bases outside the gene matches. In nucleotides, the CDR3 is TGCGCCAGCAGCCCCCATCCCCGGGCTAGCGGGGGGACAGATACGCAGTATTTT. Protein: CASSPHPRASGGTDTQYF.